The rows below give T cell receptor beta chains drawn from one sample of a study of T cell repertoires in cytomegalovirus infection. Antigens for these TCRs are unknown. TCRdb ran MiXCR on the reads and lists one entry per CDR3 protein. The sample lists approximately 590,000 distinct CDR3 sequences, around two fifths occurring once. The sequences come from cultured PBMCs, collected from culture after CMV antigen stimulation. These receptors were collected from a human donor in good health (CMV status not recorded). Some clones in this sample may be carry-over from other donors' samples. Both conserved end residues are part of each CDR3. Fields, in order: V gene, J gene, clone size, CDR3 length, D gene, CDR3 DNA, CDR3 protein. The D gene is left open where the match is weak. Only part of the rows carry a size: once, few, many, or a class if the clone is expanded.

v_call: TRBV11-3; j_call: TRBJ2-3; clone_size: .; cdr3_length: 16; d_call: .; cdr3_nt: TGTGCCAGCAGCGCCAACGGGGGTCGGGGCACAGATACGCAGTATTTT; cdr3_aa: CASSANGGRGTDTQYF
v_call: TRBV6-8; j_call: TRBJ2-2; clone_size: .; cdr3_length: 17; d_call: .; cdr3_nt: TGTGCCAGCAAAGCCGCCGGGTGGACAAGAGGGACCGGGGAGCTGTTTTTT; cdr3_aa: CASKAAGWTRGTGELFF
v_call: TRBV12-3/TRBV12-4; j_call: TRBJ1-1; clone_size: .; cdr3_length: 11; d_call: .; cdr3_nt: TGTGCCAGTTGGAGGGCGGCTGAAGCTTTCTTT; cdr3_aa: CASWRAAEAFF
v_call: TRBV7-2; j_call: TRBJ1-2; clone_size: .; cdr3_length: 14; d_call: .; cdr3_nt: TGTGCCAGCAGCCCGATAGGGGGGGCCTATGGCTACACCTTC; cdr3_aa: CASSPIGGAYGYTF
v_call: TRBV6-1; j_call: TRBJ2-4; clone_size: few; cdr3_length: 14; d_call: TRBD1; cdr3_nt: TGTGCCAGCAGTCGTGGGACAGGAGTAAACATTCAGTACTTC; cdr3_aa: CASSRGTGVNIQYF
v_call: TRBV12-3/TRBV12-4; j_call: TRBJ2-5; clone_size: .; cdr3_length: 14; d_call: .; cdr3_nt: TGTGCCAGCAGCCCAGCCCGGGGACGGGAGACCCAGTACTTC; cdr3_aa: CASSPARGRETQYF
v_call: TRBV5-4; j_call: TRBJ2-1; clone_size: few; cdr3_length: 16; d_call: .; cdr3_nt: TGTGCCAGCAGCTGGAATAGTGGAGGGGCCTACAATGAGCAGTTCTTC; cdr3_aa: CASSWNSGGAYNEQFF
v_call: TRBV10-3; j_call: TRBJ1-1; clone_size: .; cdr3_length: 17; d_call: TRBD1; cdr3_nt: TGTGCCATCAGTGAGAACCCGACAGGGGACTGGAACACTGAAGCTTTCTTT; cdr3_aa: CAISENPTGDWNTEAFF
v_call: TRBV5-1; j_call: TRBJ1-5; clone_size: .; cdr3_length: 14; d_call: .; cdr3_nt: TGCGCCAGCAGCTACCCTGGCCCCAGGCAGCCCCAGCATTTT; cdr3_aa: CASSYPGPRQPQHF
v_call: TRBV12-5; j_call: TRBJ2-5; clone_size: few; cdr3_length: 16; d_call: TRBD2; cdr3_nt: TGTGCTAGTGGTTTGTCAGCGGGAGGGCCTCAAGAGACCCAGTACTTC; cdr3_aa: CASGLSAGGPQETQYF
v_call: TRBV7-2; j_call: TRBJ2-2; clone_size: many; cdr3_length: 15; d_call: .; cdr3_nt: TGTGCCAGCAATCCCGCGGTCCATTGGGGCGGGGAGCTGTTTTTT; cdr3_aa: CASNPAVHWGGELFF
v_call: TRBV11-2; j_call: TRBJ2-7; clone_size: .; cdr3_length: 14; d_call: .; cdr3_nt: TGTGCCAGCAGCCCTACGGTGGGGGCGGACGAGCAGTACTTC; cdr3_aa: CASSPTVGADEQYF
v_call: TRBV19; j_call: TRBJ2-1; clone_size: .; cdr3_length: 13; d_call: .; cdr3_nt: TGTGCCAGTAGTATAGATACCTACAATGAGCAGTTCTTC; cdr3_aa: CASSIDTYNEQFF
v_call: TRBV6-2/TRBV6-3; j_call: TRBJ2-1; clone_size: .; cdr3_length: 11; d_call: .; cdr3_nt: TGTGCCAGCAGTACTACGGATGAGCAGTTCTTC; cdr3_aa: CASSTTDEQFF
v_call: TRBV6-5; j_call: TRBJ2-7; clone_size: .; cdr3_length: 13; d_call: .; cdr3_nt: TGTGCCAGCAGTCGTGGACGGAGGGGCGAGCAGTACTTC; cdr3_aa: CASSRGRRGEQYF
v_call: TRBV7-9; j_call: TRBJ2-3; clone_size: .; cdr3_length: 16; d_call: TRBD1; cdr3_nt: TGTGCCAGCAGCTTAGACAGGGGGATGCCGGTTGATACGCAGTATTTT; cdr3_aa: CASSLDRGMPVDTQYF
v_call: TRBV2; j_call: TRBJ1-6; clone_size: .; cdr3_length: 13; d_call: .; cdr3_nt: TGTGCCAGCAGTGAAGCGGTTGGTTCACCCCTCCACTTT; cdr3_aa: CASSEAVGSPLHF
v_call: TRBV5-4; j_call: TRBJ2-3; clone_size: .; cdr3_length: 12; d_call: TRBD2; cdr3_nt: TGTGCCAGCAGCTCTCGAGGGACTAGCACGTATTTT; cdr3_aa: CASSSRGTSTYF
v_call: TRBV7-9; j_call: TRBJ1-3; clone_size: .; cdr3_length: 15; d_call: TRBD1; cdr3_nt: TGTGCCAGCAGCTCCGGGGACAGGGGGCGAAACACCATATATTTT; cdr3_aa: CASSSGDRGRNTIYF
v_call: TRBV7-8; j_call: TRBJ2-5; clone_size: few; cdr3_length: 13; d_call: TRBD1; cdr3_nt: TGTGCCAGCACGCCACAGGGGTCGGAGACCCAGTACTTC; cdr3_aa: CASTPQGSETQYF